This T cell receptor (beta chain) was captured in a study of CXCR3-negative and CXCR3-positive naive CD8 T cells. Of note for this clonotype: What it binds is not known.

Every CD8+ T cell subset underwent triplicate sorting at more than 250,000 cells apiece. CDR1 and CDR2 (germline): SQVTM, ANQGSEA. This CDR3 spans 15 amino acids. General study findings and limits: Naive cells that were CXCR3-positive had more hydrophobic TRB CDR3s (compared with CXCR3-negative naive cells).

Carrying UMI labels, the TRB cDNA libraries were prepared through 5' RACE. Each CDR3 protein gets one entry in TCRdb, which reprocessed the 5' RACE reads and gives no DNA. With 100,000 to 150,000 distinct CDR3 sequences in the sample, the ten largest clones hold 0.41%. This TCR derives from a human donor in good health. Some clones in this sample may be carry-over from other donors' samples. Sequencing was carried out using naive CXCR3+ CD8+ T cells from blood. Subset indicated: CD45RO-CCR7+CD27+CD95- naive CD8+ T cells expressing CXCR3 (TNR3+). J is TRBJ2-7 and V is TRBV29-1; TCRdb's D gene call, TRBD1, goes unchecked for lack of DNA. CDR3 protein: CSVEWRGAFPYEQYF.